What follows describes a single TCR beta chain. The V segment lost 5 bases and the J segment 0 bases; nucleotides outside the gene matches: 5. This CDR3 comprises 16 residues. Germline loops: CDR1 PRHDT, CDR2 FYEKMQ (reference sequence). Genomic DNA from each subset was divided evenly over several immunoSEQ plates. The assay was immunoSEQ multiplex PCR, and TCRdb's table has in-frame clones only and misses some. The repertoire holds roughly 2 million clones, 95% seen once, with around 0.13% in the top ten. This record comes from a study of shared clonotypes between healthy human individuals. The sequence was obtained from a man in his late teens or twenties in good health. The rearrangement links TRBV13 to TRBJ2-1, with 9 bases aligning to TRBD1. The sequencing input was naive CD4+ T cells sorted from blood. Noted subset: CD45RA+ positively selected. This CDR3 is CASSGGTGLSYNEQFF. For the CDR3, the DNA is TGTGCCAGCAGCGGGGGGACAGGGCTCTCCTACAATGAGCAGTTCTTC.